Listed below are T cell receptor beta chains from one sample, sequenced in a study of control samples from healthy donors and cancer patients. TCRdb's table, derived via immunoSEQ multiplex PCR, lists solely in-frame clones and lacks some. The table records about 85,000 clones, about nine tenths of them present only once. The sequenced sample was blood. These receptors all stem from a man in his forties or fifties in good health. CDR3s include the opening cysteine and the closing phenylalanine or tryptophan. The D gene is left open where the match is weak. Part of the rows lack a size; the others show once, few, many or a class for expanded clones.

>TRBJ1-2|-|TRBV29-1|once
TGCAGCGTTTCGACAGGCGCTGGCTACACCTTC
CSVSTGAGYTF
>TRBJ1-5|-|TRBV6-2/TRBV6-3|once
TGTGCCAGCAGTTACTCGGCAGGAGGAGGGCAGCCCCAGCATTTT
CASSYSAGGGQPQHF
>TRBJ2-7|-|TRBV18|-
TGTGCCAGCTCACCCGGAGGGGCGGTCAGCTCCTACGAGCAGTACTTC
CASSPGGAVSSYEQYF
>TRBJ2-7|TRBD1|TRBV7-2|-
TGTGCCAGCAGCCTTCACCGGACAGGCTACGAGCAGTACTTC
CASSLHRTGYEQYF
>TRBJ2-4|-|TRBV5-4|-
TGTGCCAGCAGCTCGCCGTCGGGGGAAAACATTCAGTACTTC
CASSSPSGENIQYF
>TRBJ2-7|TRBD1|TRBV5-6|once
TGTGCCAGCAGCTTGGTAGACAGGGACTCCTACGAGCAGTACTTC
CASSLVDRDSYEQYF
>TRBJ1-2|-|TRBV2|-
TGTGCCAGCAGTGACCGGCCGGATTTCTATGGCTACACCTTC
CASSDRPDFYGYTF
>TRBJ2-7|-|TRBV2|medium-sized
TGTGCCAGCAGTTTCGACAGTAGGGTCGTCGACGAGCAGTACTTC
CASSFDSRVVDEQYF
>TRBJ2-7|TRBD1|TRBV7-3|-
TGTGCCAGCAGCTTAGGAGTAGGGGGCTTCTACGAGCAGTACTTC
CASSLGVGGFYEQYF
>TRBJ1-6|-|TRBV7-2|-
TGTGCCAGCAGCTTAGCGAAGACAGCTTATTCACCCCTCCACTTT
CASSLAKTAYSPLHF
>TRBJ2-2|TRBD1|TRBV6-5|-
TGTGCCAGCAGACCGGGACAGGGACTGGCCGGGGAGCTGTTTTTT
CASRPGQGLAGELFF
>TRBJ1-1|-|TRBV18|-
TGTGCCAGCTCACCACCTTCAGTGAACACTGAAGCTTTCTTT
CASSPPSVNTEAFF
>TRBJ2-7|-|TRBV20-1|-
TGCAGTGCCGGAGACTCCTACGAGCAGTACTTC
CSAGDSYEQYF
>TRBJ1-4|TRBD1|TRBV2|-
TGTGCCAGCAGTGAAAACGGGGTCAGGGGGAGAGCAACTAATGAAAAACTGTTTTTT
CASSENGVRGRATNEKLFF
>TRBJ2-2|-|TRBV7-9|once
TGTGCCAGCAGCTTTTCGTCAGGGGGGGAGCTGTTTTTT
CASSFSSGGELFF
>TRBJ2-7|TRBD1|TRBV6-5|-
TGTGCCAGCAGTTTCCGGGACAGGGGGGACTACGAGCAGTACTTC
CASSFRDRGDYEQYF
>TRBJ2-7|-|TRBV7-2|-
TGTGCCAGCAGCTTGAACTACGAGCAGTACTTC
CASSLNYEQYF
>TRBJ1-6|TRBD1|TRBV3-1/TRBV3-2|-
TGTGCCACTCAGGACAGGGGCACCTATAATTCACCCCTCCACTTT
CATQDRGTYNSPLHF
>TRBJ2-3|TRBD1|TRBV9|-
TGTGCCAGCAGCGCCCGGGACAGGGCAGCAGATACGCAGTATTTT
CASSARDRAADTQYF
>TRBJ1-2|-|TRBV7-8|once
TGTGCCAGCAGGGGACACAGCTCCCTCTATGGCTACACCTTC
CASRGHSSLYGYTF
>TRBJ1-1|TRBD1|TRBV29-1|-
TGCAGCGCGTCCGGGACAGGGAACACTGAAGCTTTCTTT
CSASGTGNTEAFF
>TRBJ1-6|TRBD1|TRBV5-5|-
TGTGCCAGCAGCCCCGTCGGGGGGACAGGGGTTAATTCACCCCTCCACTTT
CASSPVGGTGVNSPLHF
>TRBJ2-5|TRBD2|TRBV30|-
TGTGCCTGGAGTCGGACTAGCGGGGGATGGCAAGAGACCCAGTACTTC
CAWSRTSGGWQETQYF
>TRBJ1-2|-|TRBV18|-
TGTGCCAGCTCAGACAGAGTAACGGGATTTTATGGCTACACCTTC
CASSDRVTGFYGYTF
>TRBJ2-7|-|TRBV19|-
TGTGCCAGTATGGGATGGAGTTCTGAGCAGTACTTC
CASMGWSSEQYF
>TRBJ1-2|-|TRBV14|once
TGTGCCAGCAGCCAGTATCCCTATGGCTACACCTTC
CASSQYPYGYTF
>TRBJ2-2|TRBD1|TRBV30|-
TGTGCCTGGAGCAAGGGACAGGGGAACACCGGGGAGCTGTTTTTT
CAWSKGQGNTGELFF
>TRBJ2-1|TRBD2|TRBV12-5|-
TGTGCTAGTGGTTTGGAAGGGACTAGCGGGACGGGTGAGCAGTTCTTC
CASGLEGTSGTGEQFF
>TRBJ1-1|-|TRBV7-2|-
TGTGCCAGCAGCTTAGTACGGATGAACACTGAAGCTTTCTTT
CASSLVRMNTEAFF
>TRBJ2-5|-|TRBV12-5|-
TGTGCTAGTGGTCCCCCCCCGCAAGAGACCCAGTACTTC
CASGPPPQETQYF
>TRBJ1-5|-|TRBV21-1|-
TGTGCCAGCAGCAAGGCCCGGAAGCCCCAGCATTTT
CASSKARKPQHF
>TRBJ2-1|TRBD1|TRBV9|-
TGTGCCAGCAGCTCCGGACAGGGAACGGACAATGAGCAGTTCTTC
CASSSGQGTDNEQFF
>TRBJ1-2|-|TRBV4-2|few
TGTGCCAGCAGCCAAGATTTTAGTGGGGCAGCTAACTATGGCTACACCTTC
CASSQDFSGAANYGYTF
>TRBJ2-5|-|TRBV15|-
TGTGCCACCAGCAGATCAACAGGGACAGAGACCCAGTACTTC
CATSRSTGTETQYF
>TRBJ2-1|TRBD2|TRBV9|-
TGTGCCAGCAGCGTAGCAGCGGGGGGGCTCCTCAATGAGCAGTTCTTC
CASSVAAGGLLNEQFF
>TRBJ1-2|TRBD1|TRBV19|once
TGTGCCAGTAGTATAGGGGACAGGGGGTATGGCTACACCTTC
CASSIGDRGYGYTF
>TRBJ1-2|-|TRBV30|-
TGTGCCTTTCCAGGGGACGGCTATGGCTACACCTTC
CAFPGDGYGYTF
>TRBJ2-7|TRBD1|TRBV20-1|-
TGCAGTGCTAGTGGGGACAGCTACGAGCAGTACTTC
CSASGDSYEQYF
>TRBJ2-2|TRBD2|TRBV3-1/TRBV3-2|-
TGTGCCAGCAGCCCAAGGGGTAGCGGGGGCACCGGGGAGCTGTTTTTT
CASSPRGSGGTGELFF
>TRBJ2-3|-|TRBV11-2|-
TGTGCCAGCAGGGTCCTAGGGACTAGCACAGATACGCAGTATTTT
CASRVLGTSTDTQYF
>TRBJ1-3|-|TRBV7-9|-
TGTGCCAGCAGCCCGACAGTCTCTGGAAACACCATATATTTT
CASSPTVSGNTIYF
>TRBJ2-7|-|TRBV30|few
TGTGCCTCAGGTTCCTACGAGCAGTACTTC
CASGSYEQYF
>TRBJ2-7|TRBD1|TRBV5-1|-
TGCGCCAGCAGCTTTTTCGGACAGGGGACCTACGAGCAGTACTTC
CASSFFGQGTYEQYF
>TRBJ1-2|-|TRBV19|-
TGTGCCAGTAGTGCGGACCGACTCTATGGCTACACCTTC
CASSADRLYGYTF
>TRBJ1-3|-|TRBV30|-
TGTGCCTGGACCCTACAGGGAACTGGAAACACCATATATTTT
CAWTLQGTGNTIYF
>TRBJ1-2|-|TRBV1|-
TGCACCAGCAGCCAAGATGAACAGGGAAAGAGGGATGGCTACACCTTC
CTSSQDEQGKRDGYTF
>TRBJ2-1|-|TRBV6-2/TRBV6-3|-
TGTGCCAGCAGCCCGAAGCGGGATGAGCAGTTCTTC
CASSPKRDEQFF
>TRBJ2-1|-|TRBV11-2|-
TGTGCCAGCAGCTTGATAGCCACCGGGACTTCCAATGAGCAGTTCTTC
CASSLIATGTSNEQFF
>TRBJ1-2|TRBD1|TRBV3-1/TRBV3-2|-
TGTGCCAGCAGCCAAGGGAGGGGGCAGAACTATGGCTACACCTTC
CASSQGRGQNYGYTF
>TRBJ2-1|-|TRBV6-6|-
TGTGCCAGCAGCAAGGATACAACCGGGAATGAGCAGTTCTTC
CASSKDTTGNEQFF
>TRBJ2-2|-|TRBV18|-
TGTGCCAGCTCACCCGACCTTAGGGAAACCGGGGAGCTGTTTTTT
CASSPDLRETGELFF
>TRBJ2-5|TRBD1|TRBV11-2|-
TGTGCCAGCAGCCCCGGGACAGGGGGAAAGACCCAGTACTTC
CASSPGTGGKTQYF
>TRBJ2-1|TRBD1|TRBV5-8|-
TGTGCCAGCAGCTTGTGGGAAGGGGACAGCGGCGGCAATGAGCAGTTCTTC
CASSLWEGDSGGNEQFF
>TRBJ2-7|TRBD1|TRBV5-1|-
TGCGCCAGCAGCCAAACCGGGACAGGGGCGTACGAGCAGTACTTC
CASSQTGTGAYEQYF
>TRBJ1-1|-|TRBV2|-
TGTGCCAGCAGTCTACAGGGCTACACTGAAGCTTTCTTT
CASSLQGYTEAFF
>TRBJ2-1|TRBD1|TRBV7-2|once
TGTGCCAGCAGCTCATTGGACAGGGGATCCTACAATGAGCAGTTCTTC
CASSSLDRGSYNEQFF
>TRBJ1-6|TRBD1|TRBV5-1|few
TGCGCCAGCAAGGTTCAGGACAGGGGGTATGTCTCCTATAATTCACCCCTCCACTTT
CASKVQDRGYVSYNSPLHF
>TRBJ2-7|-|TRBV19|-
TGTGCCAGTAGTATGGGACTCTTTAGTACAATCTACGAGCAGTACTTC
CASSMGLFSTIYEQYF
>TRBJ1-1|TRBD1|TRBV11-2|few
TGTGCCAGCAGCCCGACGGACAGGGGAGGCACTGAAGCTTTCTTT
CASSPTDRGGTEAFF
>TRBJ1-2|TRBD1|TRBV2|many
TGTGCCAGCAGTGAAGAGAGCAGGGGGAACTATGGCTACACCTTC
CASSEESRGNYGYTF